The subject of this entry is one T cell receptor (beta chain). Its antigen is currently unknown. The data originate from a study of T-cell reconstitution after alpha-beta-depleted transplantation in children. Study findings and constraints: There were reportedly several hundred expanded graft clones from which alpha-beta T cells came about two months after transplant. Some patients' high day-60 TCRbeta diversity was attributed to recipient cells surviving conditioning. Newly generated T cells supplied most T-cell counts and diversity one year post-transplant.

With 6 bases removed from V and 4 bases from J, the gap between germline ends came to 15 bases. CDR1 and CDR2 (germline): SGHRS, YFSETQ. This CDR3 has 14 residues. Construction of the TCRbeta library involved unique molecular identifiers. Via MiXCR, TCRdb re-called the PCR reads, giving one row per CDR3 protein. The sample carries 750,000 to 950,000 distinct CDR3 sequences, roughly 16% recorded once. The starting material was PBMCs, mostly from graft donor cells, obtained 360 days after TCRalphabeta/CD19-depleted stem cell transplant. This TCR was sampled from a male patient aged 10 to 17 who had a stem cell transplant for acute lymphoblastic leukemia, so the T cells may come from the graft donor. The V and J genes are TRBV5-1 and TRBJ2-3, with a weak D call TRBD2 (6 bases). CDR3 protein: CASKDGSGSDTQYF. The CDR3 nucleotides are TGCGCCAGCAAAGACGGGAGTGGATCAGATACGCAGTATTTT.